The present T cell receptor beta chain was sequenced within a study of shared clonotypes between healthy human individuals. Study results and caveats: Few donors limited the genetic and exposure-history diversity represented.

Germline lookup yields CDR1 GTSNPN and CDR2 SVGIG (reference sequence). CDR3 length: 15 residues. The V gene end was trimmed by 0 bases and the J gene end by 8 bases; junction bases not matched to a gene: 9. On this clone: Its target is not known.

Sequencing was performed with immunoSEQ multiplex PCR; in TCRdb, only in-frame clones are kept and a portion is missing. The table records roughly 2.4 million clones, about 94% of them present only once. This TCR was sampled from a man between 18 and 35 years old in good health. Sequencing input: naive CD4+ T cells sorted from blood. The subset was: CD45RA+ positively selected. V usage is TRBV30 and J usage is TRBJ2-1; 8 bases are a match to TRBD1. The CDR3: CAWSVGDRGSDEQFF. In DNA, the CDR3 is TGTGCCTGGAGTGTGGGAGACAGGGGTAGCGATGAGCAGTTCTTC.